The rows below give T cell receptor beta chains drawn from one sample of a study of blood T cell repertoires in COVID-19. Sequencing used immunoSEQ multiplex PCR; TCRdb keeps in-frame clones, though not all of them. The sample shows 84,000 or so clones, under 90% of them seen only once. The sequenced sample consisted of peripheral blood. These receptors originate from a woman aged 40 to 50 with active or convalescent COVID-19. Each CDR3 is given with its conserved first and last residue. A D gene is named only where the DNA matches it firmly. A clone size is listed for some rows: how often the clone was seen (once, few, many), or a class if it is expanded.

CSAQDRVAFF TGCAGTGCCCAGGACAGGGTAGCTTTCTTT - TRBV20-1 TRBD1 TRBJ1-1
CASSIRTGQGGELFF TGTGCCAGCAGCATTAGGACAGGGCAGGGCGGGGAGCTGTTTTTT - TRBV7-2 TRBD1 TRBJ2-2
CASSQLTGATNEKLFF TGTGCCAGCAGCCAACTGACAGGCGCAACTAATGAAAAACTGTTTTTT - TRBV5-5 - TRBJ1-4
CASSDGGGYNEQFF TGTGCCAGCAGTGACGGCGGAGGTTACAATGAGCAGTTCTTC - TRBV6-4 - TRBJ2-1
CASSPLSRGADYEQYF TGTGCCAGCAGCCCTCTTAGCCGGGGGGCCGACTACGAGCAGTACTTC once TRBV7-8 - TRBJ2-7
CASSRAGVLNTGELFF TGTGCCAGCAGTCGAGCGGGAGTGCTGAACACCGGGGAGCTGTTTTTT - TRBV6-6 TRBD2 TRBJ2-2
CASSQDGGTGGSPLHF TGTGCCAGCAGCCAAGATGGGGGGACAGGGGGTTCACCCCTCCACTTT few TRBV4-2 TRBD1 TRBJ1-6
CASGLTSPGQLINYGYTF TGTGCTAGTGGTTTGACCTCCCCAGGACAGCTTATTAACTATGGCTACACCTTC once TRBV12-5 - TRBJ1-2
CASSQGTTFSYNEQFF TGCGCCAGCAGCCAAGGGACTACCTTCTCCTACAATGAGCAGTTCTTC - TRBV4-3 - TRBJ2-1
CASSSGQGVMGEQYF TGTGCCAGCAGCAGCGGACAGGGTGTAATGGGCGAGCAGTACTTC - TRBV5-4 TRBD1 TRBJ2-7
CASSQVPGLGLGQYF TGCGCCAGCAGCCAAGTTCCGGGACTGGGTCTAGGGCAGTACTTC - TRBV4-3 - TRBJ2-7
CASSLGGAQETQYF TGTGCCAGCAGCTTGGGGGGGGCCCAAGAGACCCAGTACTTC - TRBV7-2 - TRBJ2-5
CASSKDRASTEAFF TGTGCCAGCAGCAAGGACAGGGCAAGCACTGAAGCTTTCTTT few TRBV7-9 TRBD1 TRBJ1-1
CASSSGQDNEKLFF TGTGCCAGCAGCTCCGGACAGGATAATGAAAAACTGTTTTTT - TRBV7-9 TRBD1 TRBJ1-4
CASSLSGVNTGELFF TGCGCCAGCAGCTTGTCGGGGGTAAATACCGGGGAGCTGTTTTTT - TRBV5-1 - TRBJ2-2
CASEDRGDTEAFF TGTGCCAGCGAGGACAGGGGAGACACTGAAGCTTTCTTT - TRBV2 TRBD1 TRBJ1-1
CASSFRRTSGQFFSYEQYF TGTGCCAGCAGCTTCCGCCGGACTAGCGGGCAATTCTTCTCCTACGAGCAGTACTTC - TRBV11-2 TRBD2 TRBJ2-7
CASKRQLSRYGYTF TGTGCCAGCAAACGACAGTTATCAAGATATGGCTACACCTTC - TRBV19 - TRBJ1-2
CASGPEGLPPYNEQFF TGTGCTAGTGGTCCCGAGGGACTTCCTCCGTACAATGAGCAGTTCTTC many TRBV12-5 - TRBJ2-1
CASSQDRQANSPLHF TGCGCCAGCAGCCAAGACAGGCAGGCTAATTCACCCCTCCACTTT - TRBV4-3 - TRBJ1-6
CASSFFTGKETQYF TGTGCCAGCAGCTTTTTCACAGGGAAAGAGACCCAGTACTTC - TRBV7-9 - TRBJ2-5
CASISLGQGTHNEQFF TGTGCCAGCATATCTCTTGGACAGGGGACCCACAATGAGCAGTTCTTC - TRBV27 TRBD1 TRBJ2-1
CASSQGVVGYNEQFF TGCGCCAGCAGCCAGGGAGTGGTTGGCTACAATGAGCAGTTCTTC - TRBV4-3 - TRBJ2-1
CASSQVREVETQYF TGTGCCAGCAGCCAAGTCAGGGAGGTGGAGACCCAGTACTTC - TRBV14 - TRBJ2-5
CASSSNFDLQETQYF TGCGCCAGCTCCAGCAATTTCGACTTGCAAGAGACCCAGTACTTC - TRBV4-3 - TRBJ2-5
CASSEVGGNGDTQYF TGTGCCAGCAGTGAAGTAGGCGGGAATGGCGATACGCAGTATTTT - TRBV2 - TRBJ2-3
CASSPYGQGSGNEKLFF TGTGCCAGCTCACCGTACGGACAGGGATCCGGTAATGAAAAACTGTTTTTT once TRBV18 TRBD1 TRBJ1-4
CASNRPGLENTIYF TGTGCCAGCAACCGACCGGGGTTGGAAAACACCATATATTTT - TRBV5-6 - TRBJ1-3
CASKSAGGLTGANVLTF TGTGCCAGTAAATCGGCGGGGGGATTGACTGGGGCCAACGTCCTGACTTTC - TRBV19 TRBD2 TRBJ2-6
CASSYITGELFF TGTGCCAGCAGTTATATCACCGGGGAGCTGTTTTTT - TRBV6-5 - TRBJ2-2
CASSIGGTYEQYF TGTGCCAGTAGTATCGGCGGAACCTACGAGCAGTACTTC - TRBV19 - TRBJ2-7
CAISESRTIYEQYF TGTGCCATCAGTGAGTCGAGAACCATCTACGAGCAGTACTTC - TRBV10-3 - TRBJ2-7
CSVGIGTSGREETQYF TGCAGCGTTGGTATAGGGACTAGCGGGAGGGAAGAGACCCAGTACTTC - TRBV29-1 TRBD2 TRBJ2-5
CASSQEGPGYEQYF TGTGCCAGCAGCCAAGAAGGCCCGGGTTACGAGCAGTACTTC few TRBV4-2 - TRBJ2-7
CASSSSGGGYEQYF TGCGCCAGCAGTTCGAGCGGGGGCGGCTACGAGCAGTACTTC - TRBV5-1 TRBD2 TRBJ2-7
CASSQGRRDTIYF TGCGCCAGCAGCCAAGGGCGACGGGACACCATATATTTT - TRBV4-3 - TRBJ1-3
CASSSPGQGVGYTF TGTGCCAGCAGTTCTCCGGGACAGGGGGTTGGCTACACCTTC - TRBV27 TRBD1 TRBJ1-2
CAISLDRGEAFF TGTGCCATCAGCCTGGACAGGGGAGAAGCTTTCTTT - TRBV10-3 TRBD1 TRBJ1-1
CASSLFQGTGQETQYF TGTGCCAGCAGTCTTTTTCAAGGGACAGGCCAAGAGACCCAGTACTTC once TRBV5-6 TRBD1 TRBJ2-5
CASRTGEELFF TGTGCCAGCAGGACAGGGGAGGAGCTGTTTTTT - TRBV6-5 TRBD1 TRBJ2-2
CASSLAWWGGPGDTQYF TGCGCCAGCAGCTTGGCCTGGTGGGGGGGCCCGGGAGATACGCAGTATTTT once TRBV5-1 - TRBJ2-3
CSVDHRQAAGGTEAFF TGCAGCGTTGACCATAGACAGGCCGCAGGGGGCACTGAAGCTTTCTTT once TRBV29-1 TRBD1 TRBJ1-1
CASSLRQGARLAGSTGELFF TGTGCCAGCAGCTTACGACAGGGGGCGAGATTAGCGGGAAGCACCGGGGAGCTGTTTTTT - TRBV5-8 TRBD1 TRBJ2-2
CASSGEQGRAAEKLFF TGTGCCAGCAGCGGAGAACAGGGCCGGGCGGCTGAAAAACTGTTTTTT - TRBV9 - TRBJ1-4
CASSLRGATNEKLFF TGTGCCAGCAGCCTAAGAGGAGCAACTAATGAAAAACTGTTTTTT few TRBV28 - TRBJ1-4
CASKLAGDYNEQFF TGTGCCAGCAAACTAGCGGGAGATTACAATGAGCAGTTCTTC - TRBV5-4 TRBD2 TRBJ2-1
CASNQPENQPQHF TGTGCCAGCAATCAACCGGAGAATCAGCCCCAGCATTTT - TRBV21-1 - TRBJ1-5
CASSSKTGTGSHEQYF TGTGCCAGCAGCTCTAAAACCGGGACAGGGTCTCACGAGCAGTACTTC - TRBV5-6 TRBD1 TRBJ2-7
CAISGGAGADEQFF TGTGCCATCAGTGGGGGGGCGGGAGCTGATGAGCAGTTCTTC few TRBV10-3 - TRBJ2-1
CASSFSNQPQHF TGTGCCAGCAGCTTCAGTAATCAGCCCCAGCATTTT few TRBV7-9 - TRBJ1-5
CATRSRTGGTDTQYF TGTGCCACCAGGTCCCGGACAGGGGGGACAGATACGCAGTATTTT - TRBV24-1 TRBD1 TRBJ2-3
CASSYKRNSPLHF TGTGCCAGCAGTTACAAACGGAATTCACCCCTCCACTTT - TRBV6-5 - TRBJ1-6
CASSLGRGRELFF TGTGCCAGCAGCTTAGGCAGGGGTAGGGAGCTGTTTTTT - TRBV7-2 - TRBJ2-2